Reported below is one TCR beta chain. This sample was included in a study of blood T cell repertoires in COVID-19. As for the study in general: Some COVID-19 samples were acute and others convalescent; all came from the United States, Italy and Spain. PBMCs, B-cell-depleted T cells, or T cells provided the cDNA or gDNA that made up the material.

CDR3 length: 16 residues. Germline V lookup: CDR1 SGHRS, CDR2 YFSETQ. The V end was cut by 4 bases, the J end by 3 bases, with 17 bases between. Clones were read by immunoSEQ multiplex PCR, and TCRdb kept only the in-frame ones, dropping some. The sample has about 320,000 clones; 85% are singletons. This clonotype was sampled from a human donor in a cohort sampled during active COVID-19. Sequenced input: peripheral blood. The gene calls are TRBV5-1 and TRBJ2-1; tentatively, D is TRBD2 (6 bases). CDR3 sequence reads: CASSLDLATYYNEQFF. CDR3 coding DNA: TGCGCCAGCAGCCTTGATCTAGCGACCTACTACAATGAGCAGTTCTTC.